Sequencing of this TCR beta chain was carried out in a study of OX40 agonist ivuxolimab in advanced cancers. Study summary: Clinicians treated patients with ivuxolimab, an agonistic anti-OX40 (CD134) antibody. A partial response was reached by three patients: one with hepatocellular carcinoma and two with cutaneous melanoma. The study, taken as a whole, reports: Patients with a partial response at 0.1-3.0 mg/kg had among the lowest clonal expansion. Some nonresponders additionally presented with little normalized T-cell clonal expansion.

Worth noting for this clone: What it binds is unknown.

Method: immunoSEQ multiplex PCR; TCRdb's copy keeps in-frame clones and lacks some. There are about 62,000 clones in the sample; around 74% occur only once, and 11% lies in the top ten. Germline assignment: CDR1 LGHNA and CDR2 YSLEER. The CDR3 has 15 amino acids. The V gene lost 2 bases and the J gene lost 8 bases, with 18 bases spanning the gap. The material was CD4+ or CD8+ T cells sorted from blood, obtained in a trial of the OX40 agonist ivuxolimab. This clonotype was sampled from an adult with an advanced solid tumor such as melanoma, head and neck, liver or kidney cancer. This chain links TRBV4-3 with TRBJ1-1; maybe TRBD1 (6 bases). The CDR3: CASSQSIGGQVEAFF. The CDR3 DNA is TGCGCCAGCAGCCAATCGATAGGGGGGCAAGTCGAAGCTTTCTTT.